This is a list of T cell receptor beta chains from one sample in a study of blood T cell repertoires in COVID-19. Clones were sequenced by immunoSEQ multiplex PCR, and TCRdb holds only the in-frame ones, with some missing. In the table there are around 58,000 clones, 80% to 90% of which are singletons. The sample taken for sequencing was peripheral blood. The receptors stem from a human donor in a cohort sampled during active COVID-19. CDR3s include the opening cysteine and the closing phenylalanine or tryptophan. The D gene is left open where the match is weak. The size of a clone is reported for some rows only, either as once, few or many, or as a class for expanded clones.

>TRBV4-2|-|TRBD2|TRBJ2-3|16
CASSQSLAGVTDTQYF
TGTGCCAGCAGCCAGTCTCTAGCGGGGGTCACAGATACGCAGTATTTT
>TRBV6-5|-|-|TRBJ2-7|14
CASSSGGTLYEQYF
TGTGCCAGCAGTTCTGGGGGGACCCTCTACGAGCAGTACTTC
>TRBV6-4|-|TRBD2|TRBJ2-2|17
CASSPGGLAVGAGELFF
TGTGCCAGCTCACCCGGGGGACTAGCGGTCGGCGCCGGGGAGCTGTTTTTT
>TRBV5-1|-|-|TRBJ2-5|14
CASSLGPSQETQYF
TGCGCCAGCAGCTTGGGGCCCTCACAAGAGACCCAGTACTTC
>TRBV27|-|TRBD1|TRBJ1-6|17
CASSFGTGVSYNSPLHF
TGTGCCAGCAGTTTCGGGACAGGGGTTTCCTATAATTCACCCCTCCACTTT
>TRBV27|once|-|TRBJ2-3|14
CASSSDRTTDTQYF
TGTGCCAGCAGTTCCGACAGGACGACAGATACGCAGTATTTT
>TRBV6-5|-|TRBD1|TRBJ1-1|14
CASTRQGVNTEAFF
TGTGCCAGCACGAGACAGGGGGTTAACACTGAAGCTTTCTTT
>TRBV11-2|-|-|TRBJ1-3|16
CASSLDHGPSGNTIYF
TGTGCCAGCAGCTTAGATCACGGTCCCTCTGGAAACACCATATATTTT
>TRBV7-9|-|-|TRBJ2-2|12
CASSPYTGELFF
TGTGCCAGCAGCCCCTACACCGGGGAGCTGTTTTTT
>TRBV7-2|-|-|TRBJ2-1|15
CASRLPPLRDNEQFF
TGTGCCAGCAGGCTACCCCCACTTAGAGACAATGAGCAGTTCTTC
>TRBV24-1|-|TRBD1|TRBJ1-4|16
CATSDPGTGGGEKLFF
TGTGCCACCAGTGATCCCGGGACAGGGGGCGGTGAAAAACTGTTTTTT
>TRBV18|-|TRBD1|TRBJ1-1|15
CASSPDIKTGSEAFF
TGTGCCAGCTCACCAGATATTAAGACAGGGAGTGAAGCTTTCTTT
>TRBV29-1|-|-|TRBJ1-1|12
CSTGVVNTEAFF
TGCAGCACCGGGGTGGTGAACACTGAAGCTTTCTTT
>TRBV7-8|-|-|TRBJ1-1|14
CASSLSARDTEAFF
TGTGCCAGCAGCTTATCCGCGAGGGACACTGAAGCTTTCTTT
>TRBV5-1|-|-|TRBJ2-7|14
CASSLVQATYEQYF
TGCGCCAGCAGCTTGGTACAGGCTACCTACGAGCAGTACTTC
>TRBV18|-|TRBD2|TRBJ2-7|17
CASSPPQNLAGAYEQYF
TGTGCCAGCTCACCACCTCAGAATCTAGCGGGAGCCTACGAGCAGTACTTC
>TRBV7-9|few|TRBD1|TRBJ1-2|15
CASSYSTGGGMGYTF
TGTGCCAGCAGCTACTCGACAGGGGGCGGAATGGGCTACACCTTC
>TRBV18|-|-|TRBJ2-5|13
CASSPPYQETQYF
TGTGCCAGCTCACCACCCTACCAAGAGACCCAGTACTTC
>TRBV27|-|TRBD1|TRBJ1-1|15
CASSLSGTGNTEAFF
TGTGCCAGCAGTTTATCGGGGACAGGGAACACTGAAGCTTTCTTT
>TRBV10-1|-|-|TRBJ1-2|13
CASSPSGSYGYTF
TGCGCCAGCAGCCCGAGCGGCAGCTATGGCTACACCTTC
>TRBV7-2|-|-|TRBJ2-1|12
CASSFITDEQFF
TGTGCCAGCAGCTTTATAACTGATGAGCAGTTCTTC
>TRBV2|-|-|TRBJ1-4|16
CASSEIQVTTNEKLFF
TGTGCCAGCAGTGAGATACAGGTCACAACTAATGAAAAACTGTTTTTT
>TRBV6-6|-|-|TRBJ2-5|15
CASSYPQANQETQYF
TGTGCCAGCAGTTACCCTCAGGCAAACCAAGAGACCCAGTACTTC
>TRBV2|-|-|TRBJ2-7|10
CASSLLEQYF
TGTGCCAGCAGTCTTCTCGAGCAGTACTTC
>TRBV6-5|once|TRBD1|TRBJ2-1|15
CASSYSPGQGNEQFF
TGTGCCAGCAGTTACTCCCCGGGACAGGGCAATGAGCAGTTCTTC
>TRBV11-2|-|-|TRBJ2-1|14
CASSLVVFRNEQFF
TGTGCCAGCAGCTTAGTAGTATTTCGTAATGAGCAGTTCTTC
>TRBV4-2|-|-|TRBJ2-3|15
CASSQDLLSTDTQYF
TGTGCCAGCAGCCAAGATCTCCTCAGCACAGATACGCAGTATTTT
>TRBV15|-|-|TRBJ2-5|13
CATSRGGKETQYF
TGTGCCACCAGCAGAGGCGGGAAAGAGACCCAGTACTTC
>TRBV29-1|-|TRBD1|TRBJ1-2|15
CSVGTGREVHYGYTF
TGCAGCGTTGGGACAGGCCGCGAGGTGCACTATGGCTACACCTTC
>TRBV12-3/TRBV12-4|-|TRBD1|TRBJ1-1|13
CASSYRGHTEAFF
TGTGCCAGCAGTTACAGGGGGCATACTGAAGCTTTCTTT
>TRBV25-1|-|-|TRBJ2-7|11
CASSDRFEQYF
TGTGCCAGCAGTGACAGGTTCGAGCAGTACTTC
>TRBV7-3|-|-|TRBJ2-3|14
CASSFAGFTDTQYF
TGTGCCAGCAGCTTCGCAGGGTTCACAGATACGCAGTATTTT
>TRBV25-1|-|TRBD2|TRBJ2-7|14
CASSDSGGPYEQYF
TGTGCCAGCAGTGATTCGGGGGGGCCATACGAGCAGTACTTC
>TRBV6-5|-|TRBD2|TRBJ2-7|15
CASSYSSGSSYEQYF
TGTGCCAGCAGTTACTCTAGCGGGAGCTCCTACGAGCAGTACTTC
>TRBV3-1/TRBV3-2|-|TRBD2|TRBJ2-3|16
CASSQTAGGTTDTQYF
TGTGCCAGCAGCCAAACAGCGGGGGGGACCACAGATACGCAGTATTTT
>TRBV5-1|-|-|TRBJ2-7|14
CASSLKVQGYEQYF
TGCGCCAGCAGCTTGAAAGTGCAGGGCTACGAGCAGTACTTC
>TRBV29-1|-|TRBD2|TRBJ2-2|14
CSALLAGGAGELFF
TGCAGCGCCCTCTTAGCGGGAGGGGCCGGGGAGCTGTTTTTT
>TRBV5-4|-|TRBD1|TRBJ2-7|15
CASSSRQGALDEQYF
TGTGCCAGCAGCTCCCGGCAGGGGGCCCTCGACGAGCAGTACTTC
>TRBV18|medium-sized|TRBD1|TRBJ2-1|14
CASSPTGFYNEQFF
TGTGCCAGCTCCCCGACAGGGTTCTACAATGAGCAGTTCTTC
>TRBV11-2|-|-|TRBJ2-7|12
CASSQRGYEQYF
TGTGCCAGCAGCCAGAGAGGTTACGAGCAGTACTTC
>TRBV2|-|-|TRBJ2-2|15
CASISRVLGTGELFF
TGTGCCAGCATTAGTCGGGTGCTTGGCACCGGGGAGCTGTTTTTT
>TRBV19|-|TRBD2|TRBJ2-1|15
CASMPGASGYNEQFF
TGTGCCAGTATGCCCGGGGCTAGCGGCTACAATGAGCAGTTCTTC
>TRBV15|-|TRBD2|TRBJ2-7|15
CATSRAGGRTHEQYF
TGTGCCACCAGCAGAGCGGGCGGGAGGACCCACGAGCAGTACTTC
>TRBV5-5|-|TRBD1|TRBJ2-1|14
CASNRQGGDNEQFF
TGTGCCAGCAACCGACAGGGGGGAGACAATGAGCAGTTCTTC
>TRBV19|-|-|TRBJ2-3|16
CASNPPGTPQGDTQYF
TGTGCCAGTAACCCGCCAGGGACCCCTCAGGGGGATACGCAGTATTTT